The entry that follows covers one T cell receptor beta chain sequence. These data come from a study of T cell changes during pregnancy in multiple sclerosis. The assay was immunoSEQ multiplex PCR, and TCRdb's table has in-frame clones only and misses some. The repertoire holds some 64,000 clones, with roughly 90% as singletons. CDR3 length: 15 amino acids. After removal of 6 bases from V and 5 bases from J, the junction contained 6 bases not matched to a gene. The germline gives CDR1 LNHNV, CDR2 YYDKDF (reference sequence). The sequence was collected from a female donor with multiple sclerosis, enrolled in a pregnancy study. The chain uses TRBV15 and TRBJ2-7; TRBD2 agrees at 14 bases. The specimen was peripheral blood, collected in the first trimester of pregnancy. Written as DNA, the CDR3 is TGTGCCACCAGGATAGGGACTAGCGGGAGCCACGAGCAGTACTTC. Protein product: CATRIGTSGSHEQYF.